This TCR beta chain comes out of a study of control samples from healthy donors and cancer patients. The repertoire was sequenced with immunoSEQ multiplex PCR; TCRdb's copy has only in-frame clones and lacks some. The sample yields approximately 90,000 clones, about 85% seen once. The germline gives CDR1 SQVTM, CDR2 ANQGSEA. V shed 4 bases, J shed 5 bases, and the junction held 9 bases outside the gene matches. The CDR3 covers 14 residues. The sample was blood. The TCR originated in a man aged 25-45 years in good health. The rearrangement uses TRBV29-1 and TRBJ2-7, with 9 bases aligning to TRBD1. This CDR3 is CSVAKTGGVNEQYF. The CDR3 region has the DNA TGCAGCGTTGCTAAAACAGGGGGCGTCAACGAGCAGTACTTC.